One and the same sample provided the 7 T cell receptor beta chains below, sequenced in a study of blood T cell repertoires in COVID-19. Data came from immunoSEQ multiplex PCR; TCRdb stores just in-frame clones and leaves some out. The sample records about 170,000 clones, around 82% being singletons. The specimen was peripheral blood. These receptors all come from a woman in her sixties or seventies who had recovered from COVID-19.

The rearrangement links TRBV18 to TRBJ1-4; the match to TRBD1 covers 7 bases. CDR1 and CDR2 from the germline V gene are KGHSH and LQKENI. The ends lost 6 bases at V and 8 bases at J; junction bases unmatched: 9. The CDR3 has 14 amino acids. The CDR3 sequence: CASSGTGVLEKLFF. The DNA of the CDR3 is TGTGCCAGCTCCGGAACAGGGGTCCTGGAAAAACTGTTTTTT.

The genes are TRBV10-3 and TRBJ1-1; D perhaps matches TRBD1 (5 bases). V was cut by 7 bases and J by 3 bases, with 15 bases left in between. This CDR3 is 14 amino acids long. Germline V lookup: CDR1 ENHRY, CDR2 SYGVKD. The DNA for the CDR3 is TGTGCCATCACCCTCGGGGGATTGGACACTGAAGCTTTCTTT. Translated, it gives CAITLGGLDTEAFF.

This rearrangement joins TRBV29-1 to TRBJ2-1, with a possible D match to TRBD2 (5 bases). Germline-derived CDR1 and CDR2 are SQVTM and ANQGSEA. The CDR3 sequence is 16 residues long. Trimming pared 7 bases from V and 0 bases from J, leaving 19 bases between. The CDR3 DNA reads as TGCAGCGCCGACCCCGGGAAAAGGCACTCCTACAATGAGCAGTTCTTC. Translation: CSADPGKRHSYNEQFF.

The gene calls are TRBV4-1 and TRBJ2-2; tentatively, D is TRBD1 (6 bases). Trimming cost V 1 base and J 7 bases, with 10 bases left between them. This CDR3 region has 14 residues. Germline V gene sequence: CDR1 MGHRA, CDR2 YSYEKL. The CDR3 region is CASSQGLGGGELFF. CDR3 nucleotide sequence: TGCGCCAGCAGCCAAGGGTTAGGGGGCGGGGAGCTGTTTTTT.

The CDR3 protein is CASSSQREGGDTQYF. The CDR3 DNA reads TGTGCCAGCAGCTCCCAGCGGGAGGGGGGCGATACGCAGTATTTT. V usage is TRBV5-4 and J usage is TRBJ2-3; 10 bases match TRBD2. The CDR3 consists of 15 residues. The V segment lost 3 bases and the J segment 6 bases; nucleotides outside the gene matches: 7. Per germline, CDR1 SGHNT and CDR2 YYREEE (reference sequence).

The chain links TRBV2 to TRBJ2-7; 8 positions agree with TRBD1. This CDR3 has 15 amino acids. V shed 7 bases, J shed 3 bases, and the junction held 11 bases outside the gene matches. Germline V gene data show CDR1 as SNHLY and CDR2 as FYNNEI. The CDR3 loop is CASKIGQGANYEQYF. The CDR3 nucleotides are TGTGCCAGCAAGATAGGACAGGGAGCAAACTACGAGCAGTACTTC.

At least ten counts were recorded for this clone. CDR3 DNA sequence: TGTGCCAGCAGTCCGGGACTAGGTGGCGCCCTCTCCGGGGGATCACCCCTCCACTTT. Translating it yields CASSPGLGGALSGGSPLHF. The chain links TRBV2 to TRBJ1-6; D may be TRBD1 (5 bases). In germline, CDR1 is SNHLY, CDR2 FYNNEI. The CDR3 loop spans 19 amino acids. With 5 bases removed from V and 10 bases from J, the gap between germline ends came to 30 bases.